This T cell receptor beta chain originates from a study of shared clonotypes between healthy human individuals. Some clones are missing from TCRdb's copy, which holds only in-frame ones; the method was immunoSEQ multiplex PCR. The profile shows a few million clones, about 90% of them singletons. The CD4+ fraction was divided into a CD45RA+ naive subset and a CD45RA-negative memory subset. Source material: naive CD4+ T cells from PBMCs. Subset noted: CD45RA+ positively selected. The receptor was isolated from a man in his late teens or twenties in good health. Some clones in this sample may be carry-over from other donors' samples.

CDR3 protein: CASSLPPTGRGGYTF. In nucleotides, the CDR3 is TGTGCCAGCAGCTTACCCCCCACAGGGAGGGGCGGCTACACCTTC. V gene TRBV7-2 combines with J gene TRBJ1-2; D possibly corresponds to TRBD1 (6 bases). Germline V gene sequence: CDR1 SGHTA, CDR2 FQGNSA. V was shortened by 2 bases and J by 8 bases, with 18 bases between the two germline ends. This CDR3 is 15 amino acids long.